These 8 T cell receptor beta chains were all obtained from the same sample, sequenced in a study of cytomegalovirus exposure and HLA in healthy donors. Clones were sequenced by immunoSEQ multiplex PCR, and TCRdb holds only the in-frame ones, with some missing. The sample lists 120,000 or so clones, approximately 89% occurring once. What was sequenced was PBMCs. The source of these receptors is a woman aged 18-29 years in good health and CMV-seronegative.

The gene calls are TRBV2 and TRBJ1-4; D unclear. The CDR3 length is 14 residues. The V gene's germline CDR1 is SNHLY and CDR2 FYNNEI. Trimming pared 6 bases from V and 5 bases from J, leaving 13 bases between. The DNA of the CDR3 is TGTGCCAGCAGGGGCGCGACTAGGAATGAAAAACTGTTTTTT. It is translated as CASRGATRNEKLFF.

The rearrangement joins TRBV30 to TRBJ1-1; D not certain. In germline, CDR1 is GTSNPN, CDR2 SVGIG (reference sequence). The ends were cut back, 6 bases at V and 4 bases at J, with 12 bases in the middle. This CDR3 comprises 12 residues. Here the CDR3 DNA reads TGTGCCTGTTCTTCCGGTCCCACTGAAGCTTTCTTT. This encodes CACSSGPTEAFF.

The rearrangement uses TRBV7-8 and TRBJ1-5, with a possible D match to TRBD1 (6 bases). The CDR3 runs to 15 residues. Trimming left V 4 bases short and J 0 bases short, with 10 bases between. CDR1 is SGHVS and CDR2 is FQNEAQ in the germline V gene. CDR3 sequence: CASSSDRYSNQPQHF. Here the CDR3 DNA reads TGTGCCAGCAGCTCCGACAGGTATAGCAATCAGCCCCAGCATTTT.

The chain has TRBV6-4 and TRBJ1-2; TRBD1 matches at 8 bases. J gave up 8 bases and V 6 bases, and 8 bases lay outside the gene matches. Germline V gene sequence: CDR1 MRHNA, CDR2 SNTAGT. The CDR3 covers 13 residues. CDR3 residues: CASSPGGLGGYTF. In DNA, the CDR3 is TGTGCCAGCAGCCCAGGGGGCCTCGGGGGCTACACCTTC.

This clone is a singleton in its sample. The chain combines TRBV29-1 with TRBJ2-1; 8 bases map to TRBD2. Germline assignment: CDR1 SQVTM and CDR2 ANQGSEA. CDR3 length: 15 amino acids. Trimming cost V 5 bases and J 8 bases; bases outside gene matches: 14. DNA of the CDR3: TGCAGCGTTTCAAACCGGGCGGGAGGTCTCTATGAGCAGTTCTTC. Amino acids: CSVSNRAGGLYEQFF.

V gene TRBV5-1 combines with J gene TRBJ2-2; perhaps TRBD1 as D (6 bases). CDR1 and CDR2 from the germline V gene are SGHRS and YFSETQ. Trimming removed 0 bases at V and 7 bases at J, with 13 bases between. The CDR3 has 15 amino acids. The CDR3 sequence: CASSLGQGTIGELFF. The CDR3 coding sequence is TGCGCCAGCAGCTTGGGGCAGGGGACGATCGGGGAGCTGTTTTTT.

The rearrangement links TRBV5-1 to TRBJ2-7; 9 nucleotides line up with TRBD1. Germline CDR1 SGHRS, CDR2 YFSETQ. The CDR3 totals 14 residues. Trimming removed 3 bases from V and 7 bases from J; junction bases left unmatched: 8. In DNA, the CDR3 is TGCGCCAGCAGCTGGGGACAGGGTGCAGGGGAGCAGTACTTC. Encoded protein: CASSWGQGAGEQYF.

This sequence joins TRBV1 and TRBJ2-7; TRBD2 reflects the table's D call only, with no check against the DNA. TRBV1 is a known pseudogene. The CDR3 loop spans 15 amino acids. The CDR3 nucleotides read TGCACCAGCAGCCAAGATCGACGGGAGAACCGAGAGCAGTACTTC. It is translated as CTSSQDRRENREQYF.